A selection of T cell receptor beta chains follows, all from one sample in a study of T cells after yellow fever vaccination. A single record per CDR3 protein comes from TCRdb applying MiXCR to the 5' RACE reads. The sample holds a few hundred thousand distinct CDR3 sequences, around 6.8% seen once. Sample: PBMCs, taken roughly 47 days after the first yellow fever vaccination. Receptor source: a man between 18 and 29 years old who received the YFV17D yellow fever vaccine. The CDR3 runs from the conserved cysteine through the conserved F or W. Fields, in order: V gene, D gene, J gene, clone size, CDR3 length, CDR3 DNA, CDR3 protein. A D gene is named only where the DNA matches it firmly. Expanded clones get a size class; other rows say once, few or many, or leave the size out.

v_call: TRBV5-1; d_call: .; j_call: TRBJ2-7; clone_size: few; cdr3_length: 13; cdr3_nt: TGCGCCAGCAGACCCGACAGTTTGAGGGAGCAGTACTTC; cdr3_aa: CASRPDSLREQYF
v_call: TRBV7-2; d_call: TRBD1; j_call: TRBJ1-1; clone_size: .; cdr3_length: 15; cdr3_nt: TGTGCCAGCAGCTCCTTAGACAGGGGACTAGTTGAAGCTTTCTTT; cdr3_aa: CASSSLDRGLVEAFF
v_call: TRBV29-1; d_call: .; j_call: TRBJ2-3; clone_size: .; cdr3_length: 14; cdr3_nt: TGCAACGTCGGGCGTGATCCGGGCCTTGATACGCAGTATTTT; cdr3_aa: CNVGRDPGLDTQYF
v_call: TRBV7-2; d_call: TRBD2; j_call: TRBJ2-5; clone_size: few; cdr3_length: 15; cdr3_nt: TGTGCCAGCAGCTTAGCTTGGCGGGAGAGGGAGACCCAGTACTTC; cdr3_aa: CASSLAWRERETQYF
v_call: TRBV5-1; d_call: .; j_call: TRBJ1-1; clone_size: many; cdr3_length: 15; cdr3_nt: TGCGCCAGCAGCTTGGGGGTTTCGCCGAACACTGAAGCTTTCTTT; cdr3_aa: CASSLGVSPNTEAFF
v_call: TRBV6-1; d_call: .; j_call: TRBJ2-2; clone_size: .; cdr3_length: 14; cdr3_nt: TGTGCCAGCAGACACGGGGGTGGATCCGGGGAGCTGTTTTTT; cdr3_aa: CASRHGGGSGELFF
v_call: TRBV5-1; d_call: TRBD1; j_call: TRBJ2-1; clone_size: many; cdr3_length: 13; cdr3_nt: TGCGCCAGCACCCGGACAGGCAACAATGAGCAGTTCTTC; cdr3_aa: CASTRTGNNEQFF
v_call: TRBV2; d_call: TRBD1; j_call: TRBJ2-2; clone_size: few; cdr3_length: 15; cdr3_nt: TGTGCCAGCAAACGGGACAGGGAAATCACCGGGGAGCTGTTTTTT; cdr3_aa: CASKRDREITGELFF
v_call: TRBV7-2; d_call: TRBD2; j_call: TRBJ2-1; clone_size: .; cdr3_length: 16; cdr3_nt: TGTGCCAGCAGCTTTCCGGGGACTAGCAAAATTGGAGGGCAGTTCTTC; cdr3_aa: CASSFPGTSKIGGQFF
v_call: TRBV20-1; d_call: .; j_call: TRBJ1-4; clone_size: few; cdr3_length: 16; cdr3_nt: TGCAGTGCTAGAAGGACGGGAGGAGTCTTTAATGAAAAACTGTTTTTT; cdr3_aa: CSARRTGGVFNEKLFF
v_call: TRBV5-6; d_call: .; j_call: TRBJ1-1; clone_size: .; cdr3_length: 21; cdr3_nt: TGTGCCAGCAGCCCTTCGACGCTGGGTAGAATGGGGCATAAGGGGAACACTGAAGCTTTCTTT; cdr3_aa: CASSPSTLGRMGHKGNTEAFF
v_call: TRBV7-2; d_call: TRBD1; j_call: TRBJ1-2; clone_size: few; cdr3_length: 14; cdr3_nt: TGTGCCAGCAGCTTAGCGGGGGACAGCTATGGCTACACCTTC; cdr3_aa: CASSLAGDSYGYTF
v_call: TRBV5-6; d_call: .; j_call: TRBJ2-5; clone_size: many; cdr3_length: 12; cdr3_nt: TGTGCCAGCAGCCCAACGGCCGGGACCCAGTACTTC; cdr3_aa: CASSPTAGTQYF
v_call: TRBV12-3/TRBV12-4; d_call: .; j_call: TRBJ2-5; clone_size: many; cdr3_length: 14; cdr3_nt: TGTGCCAGCAGCGCGGGGGCCCGAGGTGGGACCCAGTACTTC; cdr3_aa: CASSAGARGGTQYF
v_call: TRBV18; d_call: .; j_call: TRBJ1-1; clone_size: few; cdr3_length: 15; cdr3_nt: TGTGCCAGCTCAACCTCCCCACTGGGGAGGACTGAAGCTTTCTTT; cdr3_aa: CASSTSPLGRTEAFF
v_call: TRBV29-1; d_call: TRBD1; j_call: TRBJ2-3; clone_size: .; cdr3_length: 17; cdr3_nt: TGCAGCGTCATCTACGGGACAGACCTTACTAGCACAGATACGCAGTATTTT; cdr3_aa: CSVIYGTDLTSTDTQYF
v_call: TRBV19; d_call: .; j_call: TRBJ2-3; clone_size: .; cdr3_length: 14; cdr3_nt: TGTGCCAGTAAAGCGGCAGGAGTGGCAGATACGCAGTATTTT; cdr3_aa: CASKAAGVADTQYF
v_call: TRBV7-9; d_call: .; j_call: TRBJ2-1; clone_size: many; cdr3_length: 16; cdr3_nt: TGTGCCAGCAGCTTACCCGACAGGATTAATTACAATGAGCAGTTCTTC; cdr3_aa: CASSLPDRINYNEQFF
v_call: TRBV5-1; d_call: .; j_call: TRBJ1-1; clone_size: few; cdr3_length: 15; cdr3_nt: TGCGCCAGCAGCCTCAGGGTGGCTGCGAACACTGAAGCTTTCTTT; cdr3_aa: CASSLRVAANTEAFF
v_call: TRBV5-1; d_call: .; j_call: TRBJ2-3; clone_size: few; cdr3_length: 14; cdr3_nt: TGCGCCAGCAGCTTGGGCGTCGGCACAGATACGCAGTATTTT; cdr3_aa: CASSLGVGTDTQYF
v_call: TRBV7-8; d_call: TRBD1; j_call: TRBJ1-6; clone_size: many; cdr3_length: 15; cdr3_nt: TGTGCCAGCAGCCCCATGACAGGGAGGAATTCACCCCTCCACTTT; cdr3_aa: CASSPMTGRNSPLHF
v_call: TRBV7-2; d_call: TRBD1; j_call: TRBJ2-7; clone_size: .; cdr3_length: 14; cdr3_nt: TGTGCCAGCAGCTCCCAGGGGGCGCAGGCCGAGCAGTACTTC; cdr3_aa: CASSSQGAQAEQYF
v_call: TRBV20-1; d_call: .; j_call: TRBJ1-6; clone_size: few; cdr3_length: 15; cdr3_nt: TGCAGTGCTAGAGTACCAGGGTCGCGTAATTCACCCCTCCACTTT; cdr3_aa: CSARVPGSRNSPLHF
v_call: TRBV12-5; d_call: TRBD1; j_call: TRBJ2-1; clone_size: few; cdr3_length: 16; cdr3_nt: TGTGCTAGTGGTTTGGTACGCGGGACAGGGTCCAATGAGCAGTTCTTC; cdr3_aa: CASGLVRGTGSNEQFF
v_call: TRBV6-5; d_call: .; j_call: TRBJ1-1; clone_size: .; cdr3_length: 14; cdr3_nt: TGTGCCAGCAGTTTAGGCCCGATTAGGACTGAAGCTTTCTTT; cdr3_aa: CASSLGPIRTEAFF
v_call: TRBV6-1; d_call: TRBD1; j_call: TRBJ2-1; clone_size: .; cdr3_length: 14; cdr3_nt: TGTGCCAGCTGGCGGACAGGGGCCTACAATGAGCAGTTCTTC; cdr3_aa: CASWRTGAYNEQFF
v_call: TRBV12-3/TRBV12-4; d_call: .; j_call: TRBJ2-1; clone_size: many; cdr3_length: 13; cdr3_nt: TGTGCCAGCAGATGGACGGGCTACAATGAGCAGTTCTTC; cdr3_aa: CASRWTGYNEQFF
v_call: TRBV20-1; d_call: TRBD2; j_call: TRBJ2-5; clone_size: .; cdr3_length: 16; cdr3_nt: TGCAGTGCTTTTGGGGACCCGGGACTAGCCCGAGGGAGCCAGTACTTC; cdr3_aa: CSAFGDPGLARGSQYF
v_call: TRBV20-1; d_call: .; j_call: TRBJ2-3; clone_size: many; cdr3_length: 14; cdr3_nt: TGCAGTGCTATAAGGGGGGTGGGCACAGATACGCAGTATTTT; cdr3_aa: CSAIRGVGTDTQYF
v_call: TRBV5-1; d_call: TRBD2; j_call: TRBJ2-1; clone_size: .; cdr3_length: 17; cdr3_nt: TGCGCCAGCAGCTTGAGCGCTAGCGGGGGACTTTACAATGAGCAGTTCTTC; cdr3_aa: CASSLSASGGLYNEQFF
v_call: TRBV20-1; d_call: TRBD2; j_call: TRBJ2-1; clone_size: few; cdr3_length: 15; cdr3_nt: TGCAGTGCTCGGATTCGGGGGGGCTCCTACAATGAGCAGTTCTTC; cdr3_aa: CSARIRGGSYNEQFF
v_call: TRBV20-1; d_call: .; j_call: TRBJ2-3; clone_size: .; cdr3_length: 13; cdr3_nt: TGCAGTGCTAGCCTCCAGGGATGGATTACGCAGTATTTT; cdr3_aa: CSASLQGWITQYF
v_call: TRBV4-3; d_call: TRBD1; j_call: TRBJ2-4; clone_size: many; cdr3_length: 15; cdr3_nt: TGCGCCAGCAGCCAAGACGGACAGGGGAAAAACATTCAGTACTTC; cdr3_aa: CASSQDGQGKNIQYF
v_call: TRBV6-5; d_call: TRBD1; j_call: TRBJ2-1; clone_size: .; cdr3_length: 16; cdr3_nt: TGTGCCAGCAGTTACCCGACAGGGCAAGCTCTGAATGAGCAGTTCTTC; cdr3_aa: CASSYPTGQALNEQFF
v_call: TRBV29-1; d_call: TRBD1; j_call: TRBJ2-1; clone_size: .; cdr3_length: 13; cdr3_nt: TGCAGCGGGGCGGACAGGGCTAGTTCGAAGCAGTTCTTC; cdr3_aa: CSGADRASSKQFF
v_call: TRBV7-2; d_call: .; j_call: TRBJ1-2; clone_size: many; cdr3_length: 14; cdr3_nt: TGTGCCAGCAGCTTAGCCGGCGGGGGGAGTGGCTACACCTTC; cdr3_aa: CASSLAGGGSGYTF
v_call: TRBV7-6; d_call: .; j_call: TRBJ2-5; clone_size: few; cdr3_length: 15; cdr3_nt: TGTGCCAGCAGCTTAATGGGACGGGACCAAGAGACCCAGTACTTC; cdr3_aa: CASSLMGRDQETQYF
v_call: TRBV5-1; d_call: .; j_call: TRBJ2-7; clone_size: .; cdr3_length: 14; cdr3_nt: TGCGCCAGCAGCCCCCCCGGGGTTACCTACGAGCAGTACTTC; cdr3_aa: CASSPPGVTYEQYF
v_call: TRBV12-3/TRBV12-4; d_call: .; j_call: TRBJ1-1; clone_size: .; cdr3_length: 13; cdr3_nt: TGTGCCGGTAGAAGGCAGATGAACACTGAAGCTTTCTTT; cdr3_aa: CAGRRQMNTEAFF
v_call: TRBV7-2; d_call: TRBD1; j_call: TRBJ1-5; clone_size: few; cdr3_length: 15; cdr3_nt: TGTGCCAGCAGCTTAGCGGGACAGGGTAACCAGCCCCAGCATTTT; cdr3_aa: CASSLAGQGNQPQHF
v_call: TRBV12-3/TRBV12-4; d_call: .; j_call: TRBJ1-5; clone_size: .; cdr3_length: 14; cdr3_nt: TGTGCCAGCAGTTTATCTGGGGACAATCAGCCCCAGCATTTT; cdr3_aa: CASSLSGDNQPQHF
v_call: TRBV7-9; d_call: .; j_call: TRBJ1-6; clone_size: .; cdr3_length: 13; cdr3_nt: TGTGCCAGCAGCTCCCGGACAGATTCACCCCTCCACTTT; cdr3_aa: CASSSRTDSPLHF
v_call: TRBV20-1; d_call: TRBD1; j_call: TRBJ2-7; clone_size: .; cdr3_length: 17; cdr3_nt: TGCAGTGCTAGAGATATGGAACGGGACAGGGGTTTCTACGAGCAGTACTTC; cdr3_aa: CSARDMERDRGFYEQYF
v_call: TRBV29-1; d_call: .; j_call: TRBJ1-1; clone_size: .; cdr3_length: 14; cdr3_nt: TGCAGCGCTTCACCGGCCGCAAGGTACACTGAAGCTTTCTTT; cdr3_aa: CSASPAARYTEAFF
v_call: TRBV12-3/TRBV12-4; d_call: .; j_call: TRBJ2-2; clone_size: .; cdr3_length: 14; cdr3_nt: TGTGCCAGCAGCTGGGCCCGGAACACCGGGGAGCTGTTTTTT; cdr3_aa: CASSWARNTGELFF
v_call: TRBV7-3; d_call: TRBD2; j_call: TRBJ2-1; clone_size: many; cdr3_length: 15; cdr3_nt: TGTGCCAGCAGCTCTTTAGCGGGGGGGCCCGCTGAGCAGTTCTTC; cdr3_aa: CASSSLAGGPAEQFF
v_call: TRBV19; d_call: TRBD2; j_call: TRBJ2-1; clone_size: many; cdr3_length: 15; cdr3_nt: TGTGCCAGTAGTTCGGTAGCGGGGGGGCTCGGTGAGCAGTTCTTC; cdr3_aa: CASSSVAGGLGEQFF
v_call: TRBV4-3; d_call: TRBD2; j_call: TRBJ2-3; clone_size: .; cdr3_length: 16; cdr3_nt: TGCGCCAGCAGCCAAAGGGGACTAGCGGGGAAAGATACGCAGTATTTT; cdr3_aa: CASSQRGLAGKDTQYF
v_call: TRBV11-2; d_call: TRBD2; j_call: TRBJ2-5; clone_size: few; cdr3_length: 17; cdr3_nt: TGTGCCAGCAGTCGATCGGGGGGGGGGGCTATCCAAGAGACCCAGTACTTC; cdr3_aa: CASSRSGGGAIQETQYF
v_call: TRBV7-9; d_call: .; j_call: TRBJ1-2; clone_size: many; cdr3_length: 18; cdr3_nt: TGTGCCAGCAGCAGCTTTTTAGGGGGGGGACCGTACTTGTCTGGCTACACCTTC; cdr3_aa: CASSSFLGGGPYLSGYTF
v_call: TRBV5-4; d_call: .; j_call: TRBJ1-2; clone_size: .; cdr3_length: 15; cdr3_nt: TGTGCCAGCAGCTTGGGGGGGTCCTCCTCCGCGGGCTACACCTTC; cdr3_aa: CASSLGGSSSAGYTF
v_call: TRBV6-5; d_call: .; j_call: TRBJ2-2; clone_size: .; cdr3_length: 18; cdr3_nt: TGTGCCAGCTGCTACGAGGGACTGGCCCCGGGTTGGTCCGGGGAGCTGTTTTTT; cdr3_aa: CASCYEGLAPGWSGELFF
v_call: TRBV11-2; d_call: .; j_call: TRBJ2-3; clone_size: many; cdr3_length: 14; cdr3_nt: TGTGCCAGCAGCCCGGACGGGGGTCGGCATACGCAGTATTTT; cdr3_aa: CASSPDGGRHTQYF
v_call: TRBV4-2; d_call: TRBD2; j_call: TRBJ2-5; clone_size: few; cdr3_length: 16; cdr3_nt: TGTGCCAGCAGCCAAGCCCGGACTAGCGGGGGAGAGACCCAGTACTTC; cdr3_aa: CASSQARTSGGETQYF
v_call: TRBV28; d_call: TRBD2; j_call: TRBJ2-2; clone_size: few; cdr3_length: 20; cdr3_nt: TGTGCCAGCAGTTTTTTGGGTCTGGCGACGGGGGGGACCAACACCGGGGAGCTGTTTTTT; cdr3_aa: CASSFLGLATGGTNTGELFF